These 16 T cell receptor beta chains came from one sample sequenced in a study of shared clonotypes between healthy human individuals. TCRdb's table, derived via immunoSEQ multiplex PCR, lists solely in-frame clones and lacks some. The profile shows more than 900,000 clones, around 78% of them singletons. Input material: memory CD4+ T cells from PBMCs. Subset described: CD45RA-negative fraction. All receptors derive from a young man in good health. Some clones in this sample may be carry-over from other donors' samples.

J is TRBJ1-1 and V is TRBV29-1; 8 bases fit TRBD1. The V gene end was trimmed by 3 bases and the J gene end by 6 bases; junction bases not matched to a gene: 6. The CDR3 sequence is 13 residues long. Germline V gene lookup returns CDR1 SQVTM and CDR2 ANQGSEA. The chain's CDR3 is CSVEGRGLAEAFF. CDR3 DNA sequence: TGCAGCGTTGAGGGCAGGGGGCTGGCTGAAGCTTTCTTT.

The V gene is TRBV19, the J gene TRBJ2-1, with 8 bases that match TRBD1. The CDR3 sequence is 16 residues long. Germline CDR1 reads LNHDA; CDR2 reads SQIVND (reference sequence). V trimming: 3 bases; J trimming: 1 base; junction bases outside the gene matches: 5. CDR3 sequence reads: CASSIERTGSYNEQFF. The DNA for the CDR3 is TGTGCCAGTAGTATCGAGAGGACAGGGTCCTACAATGAGCAGTTCTTC.

This rearrangement joins TRBV11-1 to TRBJ2-7; D not certain. V was shortened by 8 bases and J by 4 bases, with 9 bases between the two germline ends. The CDR3 sequence is 11 residues long. The germline V gene encodes CDR1 SGHAT and CDR2 FQDESV (reference sequence). This CDR3 is CASGQMYEQYF. CDR3 nucleotides: TGTGCCAGCGGCCAAATGTACGAGCAGTACTTC.

This chain uses TRBV4-2 with TRBJ1-4; a possible D gene is TRBD1 (6 bases). The CDR3 has 14 amino acids. The V gene's germline CDR1 is LGHNA and CDR2 YNFKEQ. With 3 bases removed from V and 5 bases from J, the gap between germline ends came to 10 bases. Written as DNA, the CDR3 is TGTGCCAGCAGCCAGAGAGGACAGAATGAAAAACTGTTTTTT. The encoded protein is CASSQRGQNEKLFF.

V usage is TRBV5-1 and J usage is TRBJ2-5; the match to TRBD1 covers 10 bases. The CDR3 runs 15 residues. With V trimmed by 0 bases and J by 5 bases, 4 bases remained unmatched. CDR1 is SGHRS and CDR2 is YFSETQ in the germline V gene. CDR3 loop: CASSLGGQGKETQYF. CDR3 nucleotide sequence: TGCGCCAGCAGCTTGGGGGGACAGGGGAAGGAGACCCAGTACTTC.

V and J are TRBV7-8 and TRBJ1-3; the D is unclear. Trimming pared 5 bases from V and 0 bases from J, leaving 14 bases between. This CDR3 has 16 residues. Germline V gene sequence: CDR1 SGHVS, CDR2 FQNEAQ. CDR3 amino acids: CASSAQLSTSGNTIYF. The CDR3 DNA follows: TGTGCCAGCAGCGCCCAACTGAGCACCTCTGGAAACACCATATATTTT. The full variable domain, rest sourced from reference TRBV7-8 and TRBJ1-3, is GAGVSQSPRYKVAKRGQDVALRCDPISGHVSLFWYQQALGQGPEFLTYFQNEAQLDKSGLPSDRFFAERPEGSVSTLKIQRTQQEDSAVYLCASSAQLSTSGNTIYFGEGSWLTVV.

The chain links TRBV29-1 to TRBJ2-2; 8 bases agree with TRBD1. The ends lost 7 bases at V and 6 bases at J; junction bases unmatched: 10. This CDR3 has 14 residues. Germline V gives CDR1 SQVTM, CDR2 ANQGSEA. The CDR3 is CSAAGTGRSGELFF. In DNA, the CDR3 is TGCAGCGCTGCCGGGACAGGAAGGTCCGGGGAGCTGTTTTTT.

This clone was detected ten times or more. The sample has other DNA sequences that encode this CDR3 too. This chain joins TRBV5-1 and TRBJ2-7; tentative D call: TRBD2 (6 bases). Trimming took off 7 bases at V and 0 bases at J, with 17 bases between the two ends. The CDR3 is 15 amino acids. Looked up from germline, CDR1 is SGHRS and CDR2 is YFSETQ. The CDR3 nucleotides read TGCGCCAGCCGACCCGGGACTTACAACTCCTACGAGCAGTACTTC. The encoded protein is CASRPGTYNSYEQYF.

The chain uses TRBV11-1 and TRBJ2-3, with 8 bases that match TRBD2. The CDR3 extends over 17 amino acids. CDR1 is SGHAT and CDR2 is FQDESV in the germline V gene (reference sequence). J was trimmed by 5 bases and V by 5 bases; bases with no gene match: 15. The chain's CDR3 is CASSPGGNRGAGDTQYF. The CDR3 DNA reads as TGTGCCAGCAGCCCGGGAGGGAACCGGGGGGCAGGAGATACGCAGTATTTT.

V and J are TRBV5-1 and TRBJ2-7; D is ambiguous. CDR3 length: 14 residues. Germline V gene sequence: CDR1 SGHRS, CDR2 YFSETQ. V was clipped by 0 bases and J by 1 base, with 8 bases between them. CDR3 DNA sequence: TGCGCCAGCAGCTTGGGAACAGAGTCCTACGAGCAGTACTTC. Residues: CASSLGTESYEQYF.

This sequence joins TRBV6-1 and TRBJ2-3, with 10 bases aligning to TRBD2. This CDR3 region has 14 residues. The germline V gene has CDR1 MNHNS and CDR2 SASEGT. The CDR3 region is CSSVGLAVTDTQYF. CDR3 bases: TGTTCCTCCGTAGGACTAGCGGTGACAGATACGCAGTATTTT.

V usage is TRBV28 and J usage is TRBJ1-5; 8 bases line up with TRBD1. The V and J ends lost 7 bases and 5 bases, in that order; junction bases with no gene match: 10. Germline V gene data show CDR1 as MDHEN and CDR2 as SYDVKM. The CDR3 length is 15 residues. In DNA form, the CDR3 reads TGTGCCAGCACCCCTCGCGGACAGGGTGATCAGCCCCAGCATTTT. This gives the protein CASTPRGQGDQPQHF.

The chain combines TRBV5-1 with TRBJ2-1, with 11 nucleotides matching TRBD2. V was pared by 2 bases and J by 5 bases, with 3 bases of the junction left unmatched. The CDR3 length is 15 residues. CDR1 is SGHRS and CDR2 is YFSETQ in the germline V gene. The CDR3 here is CASSFGTSGHNEQFF. Here the CDR3 DNA reads TGCGCCAGCAGCTTCGGGACTAGCGGCCACAATGAGCAGTTCTTC.

The chain is built from TRBV6-6 and TRBJ2-7, with D maybe TRBD2 (5 bases). Per the germline V gene, CDR1 is MNHNY and CDR2 is SVGAGI (reference sequence). With 0 bases removed from V and 7 bases from J, the gap between germline ends came to 13 bases. CDR3 length: 14 residues. The CDR3 coding sequence is TGTGCCAGCAGTTACTCACGGGGTTCGGGTGAGCAGTACTTC. Protein: CASSYSRGSGEQYF.

The V call is TRBV6-5, the J call TRBJ2-3; 7 bases line up with TRBD2. CDR1 is MNHEY and CDR2 is SVGAGI in the germline V gene. This CDR3 has 15 residues. The V segment lost 0 bases and the J segment 2 bases; nucleotides outside the gene matches: 2. CDR3 loop: CASSYSGGNTDTQYF. The CDR3 nucleotides are TGTGCCAGCAGTTACTCGGGAGGGAACACAGATACGCAGTATTTT.

In regard to this clone: A junction end diverges from the germline sequence, so it may reflect a read error. This chain uses TRBV7-7 with TRBJ2-2, with a weak D call TRBD1 (5 bases). The V gene's germline CDR1 is SSHAT and CDR2 FNYEAQ (reference sequence). The CDR3 contains 12 residues. CDR3 in amino acids: CASSLGDGELFF. CDR3 bases: TGTGCTAGCAGCTTAGGGGACGGGGAGCTGTTTTTT. Full variable domain (missing parts from reference TRBV7-7 and TRBJ2-2): GAGVSQSPRYKVTKRGQDVTLRCDPISSHATLYWYQQALGQGPEFLTYFNYEAQPDKSGLPSDRFSAERPEGSISTLTIQRTEQRDSAMYRCASSLGDGELFFGEGSRLTVL.